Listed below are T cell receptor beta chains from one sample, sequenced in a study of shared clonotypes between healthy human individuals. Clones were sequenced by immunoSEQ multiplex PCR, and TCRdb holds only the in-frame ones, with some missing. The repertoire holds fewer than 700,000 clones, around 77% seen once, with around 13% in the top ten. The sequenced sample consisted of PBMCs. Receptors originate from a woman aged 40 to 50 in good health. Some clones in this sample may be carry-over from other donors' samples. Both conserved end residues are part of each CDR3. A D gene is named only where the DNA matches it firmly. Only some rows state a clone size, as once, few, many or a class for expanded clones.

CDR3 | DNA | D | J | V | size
CAIPKGDNEQFF | TGTGCCATCCCAAAGGGGGATAATGAGCAGTTCTTC | NA | TRBJ2-1 | TRBV21-1 | NA
CASRSGQGFEAFF | TGTGCCAGCAGGTCGGGACAGGGGTTTGAAGCTTTCTTT | TRBD1 | TRBJ1-1 | TRBV6-1 | few
CARSLVWVGNYGYTF | TGTGCCAGAAGCTTGGTTTGGGTCGGGAACTATGGCTACACCTTC | NA | TRBJ1-2 | TRBV5-3 | NA
CAISTGEEETQYF | TGTGCCATCTCTACAGGGGAGGAAGAGACCCAGTACTTC | NA | TRBJ2-5 | TRBV10-3 | NA
CAWSRAGMDTQYF | TGTGCCTGGAGTAGAGCGGGAATGGATACGCAGTATTTT | TRBD2 | TRBJ2-3 | TRBV30 | NA
CASSWTTGYGYTF | TGTGCCAGCAGCTGGACGACAGGATATGGCTACACCTTC | NA | TRBJ1-2 | TRBV11-2 | NA
CASSPRTSGSVDTQYF | TGTGCCAGTAGTCCAAGGACTAGCGGGAGTGTAGATACGCAGTATTTT | TRBD2 | TRBJ2-3 | TRBV19 | NA
CASSEAGLRSINTEAFF | TGTGCCAGCAGTGAAGCGGGACTACGTTCCATCAACACTGAAGCTTTCTTT | NA | TRBJ1-1 | TRBV6-1 | NA
CASSQDPPTGVFGNTIYF | TGCGCCAGCAGCCAAGACCCTCCGACGGGAGTCTTTGGAAACACCATATATTTT | NA | TRBJ1-3 | TRBV4-3 | NA
CASSLYGLAGGADTQYF | TGTGCCAGCAGCTTGTATGGACTAGCGGGAGGGGCAGATACGCAGTATTTT | TRBD2 | TRBJ2-3 | TRBV5-4 | NA
CASSLIQSGELFF | TGTGCCAGCAGCTTAATACAGTCCGGGGAGCTGTTTTTT | NA | TRBJ2-2 | TRBV7-6 | NA
CASSLGTKDTQYF | TGTGCCAGCAGCTTAGGGACTAAAGATACGCAGTATTTT | TRBD2 | TRBJ2-3 | TRBV7-3 | few
CASSRTGSTDTQYF | TGTGCCAGCAGCCGAACAGGGAGCACAGATACGCAGTATTTT | NA | TRBJ2-3 | TRBV7-3 | NA
CASSLRGTSGNEQFF | TGTGCCAGCAGTTTACGGGGGACTAGCGGTAATGAGCAGTTCTTC | TRBD2 | TRBJ2-1 | TRBV27 | NA
CASSPPSTGSGNTIYF | TGTGCCAGCTCACCACCGTCGACAGGGTCTGGAAACACCATATATTTT | TRBD1 | TRBJ1-3 | TRBV18 | NA
CASSKGTGIYEQYF | TGTGCCAGTAGTAAAGGAACAGGGATCTACGAGCAGTACTTC | NA | TRBJ2-7 | TRBV19 | NA
CASSLGQGGVGDTQYF | TGTGCCAGCAGCTTGGGACAGGGGGGCGTAGGAGATACGCAGTATTTT | TRBD1 | TRBJ2-3 | TRBV7-9 | once
CASSQGGASTNEKLFF | TGCGCCAGCAGCCAAGGGGGGGCCTCAACTAATGAAAAACTGTTTTTT | NA | TRBJ1-4 | TRBV4-1 | once
CASSLTGIGTDTQYF | TGTGCCAGCAGCCTCACAGGGATCGGCACAGATACGCAGTATTTT | NA | TRBJ2-3 | TRBV2 | NA
CASSWRQGSSYNEQFF | TGTGCCAGCAGCTGGAGACAGGGTAGCTCCTACAATGAGCAGTTCTTC | TRBD1 | TRBJ2-1 | TRBV11-2 | NA
CASSPGSRDSYEQYF | TGTGCCAGCAGCCCAGGGAGTCGGGACTCCTACGAGCAGTACTTC | NA | TRBJ2-7 | TRBV11-3 | NA
CAWSVQGASNSPLHF | TGTGCCTGGAGTGTACAGGGGGCCAGCAATTCACCCCTCCACTTT | TRBD1 | TRBJ1-6 | TRBV30 | NA
CASSLQGTGETQYF | TGTGCCAGCAGCTTGCAGGGTACAGGAGAGACCCAGTACTTC | NA | TRBJ2-5 | TRBV7-3 | NA
CASSYLDGTQYF | TGTGCCAGCAGCTACTTGGACGGTACGCAGTATTTT | NA | TRBJ2-3 | TRBV5-8 | once
CASSLPGPPPYEQYF | TGTGCCAGCAGTCTCCCCGGGCCCCCACCCTACGAGCAGTACTTC | NA | TRBJ2-7 | TRBV27 | NA
CASSDRGLKKLFF | TGTGCCAGCAGTGACAGGGGGTTGAAAAAACTGTTTTTT | TRBD1 | TRBJ1-4 | TRBV6-6 | NA
CASSPPGERSYNEQFF | TGTGCCAGCAGTCCTCCCGGGGAGCGGTCCTACAATGAGCAGTTCTTC | NA | TRBJ2-1 | TRBV28 | once
CSVEEMTGHGELFF | TGCAGCGTTGAAGAGATGACAGGGCACGGGGAGCTGTTTTTT | TRBD1 | TRBJ2-2 | TRBV29-1 | NA
CEASGTYEQYF | TGCGAGGCTAGCGGTACCTACGAGCAGTACTTC | TRBD2 | TRBJ2-7 | TRBV20-1 | NA
CASTKLTGLAGDEQFF | TGTGCCAGCACCAAACTCACCGGACTAGCGGGAGATGAGCAGTTCTTC | TRBD2 | TRBJ2-1 | TRBV27 | NA
CASSQEGGRVGTDTQYF | TGCGCCAGCAGCCAAGAAGGCGGGAGGGTAGGCACAGATACGCAGTATTTT | TRBD2 | TRBJ2-3 | TRBV4-1 | NA
CARVSGEQYF | TGTGCCAGAGTGTCCGGCGAGCAGTACTTC | NA | TRBJ2-7 | TRBV6-4 | NA
CASSVAGEATNEKLFF | TGTGCCAGCAGCGTAGCCGGGGAAGCAACTAATGAAAAACTGTTTTTT | NA | TRBJ1-4 | TRBV9 | NA
CASSLVGGETQYF | TGTGCCAGCAGCTTGGTAGGTGGGGAGACCCAGTACTTC | NA | TRBJ2-5 | TRBV5-6 | NA
CASSFAYRNISSYEQYF | TGTGCCAGCAGCTTCGCCTACAGGAATATAAGCTCCTACGAGCAGTACTTC | NA | TRBJ2-7 | TRBV7-9 | NA
CASGGERGIGNQPQHF | TGTGCCAGCGGAGGCGAGAGGGGAATAGGCAATCAGCCCCAGCATTTT | NA | TRBJ1-5 | TRBV19 | NA
CASSQGGYYVPGELFF | TGTGCCAGCAGCCAGGGAGGTTATTATGTACCCGGGGAGCTGTTTTTT | NA | TRBJ2-2 | TRBV7-6 | few
CASSLDRGLSNQPQHF | TGTGCCAGCAGCTTGGACAGGGGGCTTAGCAATCAGCCCCAGCATTTT | TRBD1 | TRBJ1-5 | TRBV7-8 | few
CASSLTGGSNGYTF | TGTGCCAGCAGCCTCACAGGGGGCAGTAATGGCTACACCTTC | TRBD1 | TRBJ1-2 | TRBV2 | NA
CASSLRDFSSTDTQYF | TGTGCCAGCAGCCTCCGGGACTTTTCTAGCACAGATACGCAGTATTTT | NA | TRBJ2-3 | TRBV7-2 | once
CASSTSWGQGVEETQYF | TGTGCCAGCAGCACCTCCTGGGGACAGGGAGTAGAAGAGACCCAGTACTTC | TRBD1 | TRBJ2-5 | TRBV28 | once
CASSDTGEVRPDTQYF | TGTGCCAGCAGTGATACGGGGGAGGTAAGGCCAGATACGCAGTATTTT | NA | TRBJ2-3 | TRBV6-1 | NA
CASSPGTAASYEQYF | TGCGCCAGCAGCCCGGGAACGGCAGCCTCCTACGAGCAGTACTTC | NA | TRBJ2-7 | TRBV5-1 | NA
CASINPGTGGGGEQFF | TGTGCCAGCATTAACCCCGGGACAGGGGGCGGGGGTGAGCAGTTCTTC | TRBD1 | TRBJ2-1 | TRBV2 | NA
CASSWDRAGDTQYF | TGCGCCAGCAGTTGGGACAGGGCCGGAGATACGCAGTATTTT | TRBD1 | TRBJ2-3 | TRBV5-1 | NA
CSVELGGPYGYTF | TGCAGCGTTGAACTCGGGGGACCTTATGGCTACACCTTC | NA | TRBJ1-2 | TRBV29-1 | many
CASEAGTGSEKLFF | TGTGCCAGCGAGGCCGGGACAGGCTCTGAAAAACTGTTTTTT | TRBD1 | TRBJ1-4 | TRBV2 | NA
CASSQTIAPSEQYF | TGTGCCAGTAGTCAGACTATCGCCCCCTCCGAGCAGTACTTC | NA | TRBJ2-7 | TRBV19 | many
CASSLGDRNTGELFF | TGTGCCAGCAGCTTAGGGGACAGAAACACCGGGGAGCTGTTTTTT | TRBD1 | TRBJ2-2 | TRBV7-9 | NA
CASSPKAGQYGYTF | TGTGCCAGCAGCCCTAAGGCGGGACAGTACGGCTACACCTTC | TRBD1 | TRBJ1-2 | TRBV7-2 | NA
CAISDLAGGGTGELFF | TGTGCCATCAGTGATCTAGCGGGAGGGGGGACCGGGGAGCTGTTTTTT | TRBD2 | TRBJ2-2 | TRBV10-3 | NA
CASSFLGDTQYF | TGTGCCAGCAGCTTCCTAGGGGATACGCAGTATTTT | NA | TRBJ2-3 | TRBV5-6 | NA
CASSAWDRPGETQYF | TGTGCCAGCAGCGCCTGGGACAGGCCAGGAGAGACCCAGTACTTC | TRBD1 | TRBJ2-5 | TRBV7-9 | NA
CASSLRGLFTDTQYF | TGTGCCAGCAGCTTGAGGGGGCTATTCACAGATACGCAGTATTTT | TRBD1 | TRBJ2-3 | TRBV11-2 | NA